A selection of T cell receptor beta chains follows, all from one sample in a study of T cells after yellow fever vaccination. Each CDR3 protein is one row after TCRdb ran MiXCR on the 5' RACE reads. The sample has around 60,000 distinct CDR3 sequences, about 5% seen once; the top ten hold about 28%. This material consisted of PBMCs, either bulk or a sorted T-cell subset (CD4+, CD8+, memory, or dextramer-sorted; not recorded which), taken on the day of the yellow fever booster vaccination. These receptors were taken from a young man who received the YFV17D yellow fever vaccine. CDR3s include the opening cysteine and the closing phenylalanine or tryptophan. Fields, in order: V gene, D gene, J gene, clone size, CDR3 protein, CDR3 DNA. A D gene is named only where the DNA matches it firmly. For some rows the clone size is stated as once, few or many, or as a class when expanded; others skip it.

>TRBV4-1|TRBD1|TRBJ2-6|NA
CASSLRLLRDRVSGANVLTF
TGCGCCAGCAGCCTGCGTCTACTACGGGACAGGGTCTCTGGGGCCAACGTCCTGACTTTC
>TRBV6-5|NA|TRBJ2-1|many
CASISPGGGEQFF
TGTGCCAGCATTTCCCCGGGGGGCGGTGAGCAGTTCTTC
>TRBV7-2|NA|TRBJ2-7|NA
CASSLAGTSYEQYF
TGTGCCAGCAGCTTAGCCGGGACATCCTACGAGCAGTACTTC
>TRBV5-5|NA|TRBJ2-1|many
CASSGQTALGAQFF
TGTGCCAGCAGCGGTCAAACGGCCCTAGGTGCGCAGTTCTTC
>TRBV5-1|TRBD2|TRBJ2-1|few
CASSLRTSGWNEQFF
TGCGCCAGCAGCTTGCGGACTAGCGGGTGGAATGAGCAGTTCTTC
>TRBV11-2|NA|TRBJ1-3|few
CASSHSDNGNTIYF
TGTGCCAGCAGCCACTCGGACAATGGAAACACCATATATTTT
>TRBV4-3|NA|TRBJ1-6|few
CASSPSAPRSNSPLHF
TGCGCCAGCAGCCCAAGTGCCCCGAGGAGTAATTCACCCCTCCACTTT
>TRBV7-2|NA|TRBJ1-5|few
CASSLGVRGLQPQHF
TGTGCCAGCAGCTTAGGGGTAAGGGGCCTTCAGCCCCAGCATTTT
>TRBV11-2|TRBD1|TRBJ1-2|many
CASSGTAFYGYTF
TGTGCCAGCAGTGGGACAGCCTTTTATGGCTACACCTTC
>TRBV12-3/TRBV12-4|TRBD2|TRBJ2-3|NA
CASSSQAGRAPDTQYF
TGTGCCAGCAGTTCTCAAGCGGGGCGGGCGCCAGATACGCAGTATTTT
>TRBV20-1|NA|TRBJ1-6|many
CSARGTNNSPLHF
TGCAGTGCTAGGGGGACAAATAATTCACCCCTCCACTTT
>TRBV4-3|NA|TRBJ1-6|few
CASSQRGTKINSPLHF
TGCGCCAGCAGCCAACGGGGGACAAAAATTAATTCACCCCTCCACTTT
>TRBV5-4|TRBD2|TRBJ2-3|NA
CASSLASGGNTDTQYF
TGTGCCAGCAGCTTGGCTAGCGGGGGGAACACAGATACGCAGTATTTT
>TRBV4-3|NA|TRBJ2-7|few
CASSQDVAGAYEQYF
TGCGCCAGCAGCCAAGATGTGGCAGGGGCCTACGAGCAGTACTTC
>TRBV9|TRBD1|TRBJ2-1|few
CASSPLSGTAQFF
TGTGCCAGCAGCCCTCTCTCCGGGACAGCTCAGTTCTTC
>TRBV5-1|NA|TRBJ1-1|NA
CASSFLANTEAFF
TGCGCCAGCAGCTTTTTGGCGAACACTGAAGCTTTCTTT
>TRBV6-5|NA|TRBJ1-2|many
CASSYRDTYYGYTF
TGTGCCAGCAGTTACCGGGACACTTACTATGGCTACACCTTC
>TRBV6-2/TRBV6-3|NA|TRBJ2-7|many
CASSYVRIRSYEQYF
TGTGCCAGCAGTTACGTACGGATACGCTCCTACGAGCAGTACTTC
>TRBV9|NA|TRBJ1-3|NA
CASSVGTAIGDTIYF
TGTGCCAGCAGCGTAGGGACAGCAATCGGCGACACCATATATTTT
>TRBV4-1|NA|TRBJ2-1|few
CASSLGTREQFF
TGCGCCAGCAGCCTAGGGACGAGGGAGCAGTTCTTC
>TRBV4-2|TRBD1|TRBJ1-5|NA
CASSQDIRQGLGNQPQHF
TGTGCCAGCAGCCAAGATATCCGACAGGGGTTGGGCAATCAGCCCCAGCATTTT
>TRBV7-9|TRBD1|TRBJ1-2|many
CASSFSRTGGDGYTF
TGTGCCAGCAGCTTCTCTCGGACAGGGGGTGATGGCTACACCTTC